Included here is one TCR beta chain sequence, with context. PCR employed 60 Vbeta and 13 Jbeta primers. Libraries were prepared by immunoSEQ multiplex PCR; TCRdb keeps only in-frame clonotypes and omits some of them. The sample holds some 170,000 clones, about three quarters seen once. This entry comes from a study of cytomegalovirus exposure and HLA in healthy donors. The CDR3 is 16 residues long. CDR1 MNHNS and CDR2 SASEGT come from the germline V gene. V was clipped by 4 bases and J by 2 bases, with 14 bases between them. Material: PBMCs. This chain uses TRBV6-1 with TRBJ2-2; perhaps TRBD2 as D (7 bases). The sequence came from a woman in her sixties in good health and CMV-seropositive. CDR3 protein: CASSGAGALNTGELFF. The DNA for the CDR3 is TGTGCCAGCAGTGGGGCGGGGGCCCTCAACACCGGGGAGCTGTTTTTT.